These 20 T cell receptor beta chains came from one sample sequenced in a study of T cell responses to AZD1222 COVID-19 vaccine. TCRdb keeps only in-frame clones here, not all; method: immunoSEQ multiplex PCR. The table shows tens of thousands of clones, with about 90% occurring only once. Here the sequenced sample was peripheral blood, taken on day 0 of AZD1222 vaccination. The receptors stem from an adult in good health.

This clone occurred once. V gene TRBV6-5 combines with J gene TRBJ1-2, with D tentatively TRBD1 (5 bases). V lost 9 bases and J 6 bases, leaving 20 bases between the germline ends. Per germline, CDR1 MNHEY and CDR2 SVGAGI. The CDR3 has 14 amino acids. The CDR3 sequence is CASTFSGTGDGYTF. The CDR3 DNA is TGTGCCAGTACCTTCTCCGGGACGGGGGATGGCTACACCTTC.

The CDR3 nucleotides are TGTGCCAGCAGTGACGCTCTCCGGGACGGGAACTATGGCTACACCTTC. It codes for CASSDALRDGNYGYTF. The rearrangement joins TRBV6-1 to TRBJ1-2, with D possibly being TRBD1 (5 bases). V lost 3 bases to trimming and J lost 2 bases, with 16 bases between them. The CDR3 sequence is 16 residues long. Germline V gene data show CDR1 as MNHNS and CDR2 as SASEGT.

Comment on this clone: The junction does not match germline at one end; this may be a read error. This chain uses TRBV19 with TRBJ1-6, with TRBD1 matching over 9 bases. From germline, CDR1 is LNHDA and CDR2 SQIVND (reference sequence). The CDR3 runs 11 residues. In DNA, the CDR3 is TGTGCCAGTAGTCCTGGACAGGGGAGGGACTTT. Amino acids: CASSPGQGRDF.

The rearrangement uses TRBV5-1 and TRBJ1-2; perhaps TRBD1 as D (6 bases). The CDR3 runs 17 residues. In germline, CDR1 is SGHRS, CDR2 YFSETQ. The germline V and J ends were trimmed by 6 bases and 8 bases, with 29 bases remaining between them. This CDR3 reads CASNKGQGRRIVRGYTF. The CDR3 DNA reads as TGCGCCAGCAATAAGGGGCAGGGGCGGAGGATAGTTCGGGGCTACACCTTC.

The chain recombines TRBV6-2 or TRBV6-3 with TRBJ1-1, with D unresolved. CDR3 length: 13 amino acids. CDR1 MNHEY and CDR2 SVGEGT come from the germline V gene. V lost 6 bases to trimming and J lost 0 bases, with 8 bases between them. The CDR3 nucleotides are TGTGCCAGCAGCCCCCGTCTGAACACTGAAGCTTTCTTT. This encodes CASSPRLNTEAFF.

V and J are TRBV5-1 and TRBJ1-4, with 8 bases lining up with TRBD1. The CDR3 totals 16 residues. In germline, CDR1 is SGHRS, CDR2 YFSETQ. The V segment lost 7 bases and the J segment 2 bases; nucleotides outside the gene matches: 10. CDR3 residues: CASRQGAVATNEKLFF. CDR3 DNA sequence: TGCGCCAGCCGTCAGGGGGCCGTCGCTACTAATGAAAAACTGTTTTTT. Full variable domain (outside the CDR3, taken from reference TRBV5-1 and TRBJ1-4): KAGVTQTPRYLIKTRGQQVTLSCSPISGHRSVSWYQQTPGQGLQFLFEYFSETQRNKGNFPGRFSGRQFSNSRSEMNVSTLELGDSALYLCASRQGAVATNEKLFFGSGTQLSVL.

This clone appeared a single time. This chain links TRBV6-5 with TRBJ1-1, with 8 bases lining up with TRBD1. The CDR3 loop spans 14 amino acids. Unmatched junction bases numbered 6, after V lost 9 bases and J lost 0 bases. The germline gives CDR1 MNHEY, CDR2 SVGAGI. CDR3 residues: CASRRGHMNTEAFF. In nucleotides, the CDR3 is TGTGCCAGTCGCAGGGGGCACATGAACACTGAAGCTTTCTTT.

The rearrangement links TRBV10-3 to TRBJ1-3, with D maybe TRBD1 (5 bases). The CDR3 runs to 13 residues. The ends were cut back, 10 bases at V and 3 bases at J, with 13 bases in the middle. Germline V gives CDR1 ENHRY, CDR2 SYGVKD. The CDR3 DNA follows: TGTGCCACCGGACCAGGGAGTGGAAACACCATATATTTT. It codes for CATGPGSGNTIYF.

J is TRBJ1-2 and V is TRBV12-3 or TRBV12-4; tentatively, D is TRBD1 (6 bases). This CDR3 is 13 amino acids long. V lost 4 bases and J 8 bases, leaving 14 bases between the germline ends. CDR3 protein: CASSWGGAQGYTF. The CDR3 DNA is TGTGCCAGCAGTTGGGGGGGGGCTCAGGGCTACACCTTC.

The V and J genes are TRBV4-3 and TRBJ1-2, with TRBD1 as a possible D gene (5 bases). The CDR3 has 15 residues. The V gene lost 0 bases and the J gene lost 0 bases, with 8 bases spanning the gap. Germline CDR1 is LGHNA and CDR2 is YSLEER. The CDR3 loop is CASSQEQAANYGYTF. The CDR3 region has the DNA TGCGCCAGCAGCCAAGAACAGGCAGCTAACTATGGCTACACCTTC.

This clone was recorded a few times. The same CDR3 also results from other DNA sequences found in this sample. The chain couples TRBV4-1 to TRBJ1-1; D gene unclear. Between the trimmed V and J ends, which lost 1 base and 1 base, there was a span of 4 bases. CDR1 MGHRA and CDR2 YSYEKL come from the germline V gene. The CDR3 is made up of 13 amino acids. This CDR3 reads CASSQGSNTEAFF. CDR3 sequence (DNA): TGCGCCAGCAGCCAAGGGTCGAACACTGAAGCTTTCTTT.

The V gene is TRBV19, the J gene TRBJ2-3; 13 nucleotides line up with TRBD2. Trimming cost V 6 bases and J 4 bases; bases outside gene matches: 4. The CDR3 runs 15 residues. Per germline, CDR1 LNHDA and CDR2 SQIVND (reference sequence). For the CDR3, the DNA is TGTGCCAGTAGCCCGGGACTAGCGGGGTCAGATACGCAGTATTTT. Translation gives CASSPGLAGSDTQYF.

The chain combines TRBV5-4 with TRBJ2-2, with 9 bases that match TRBD2. Germline V lookup: CDR1 SGHNT, CDR2 YYREEE (reference sequence). Losses at the gene ends were 6 bases for V and 2 bases for J; bases not matched to a gene: 5. The CDR3 loop spans 15 amino acids. The DNA of the CDR3 is TGTGCCAGCACCTCCGGGACTAGCAACACCGGGGAGCTGTTTTTT. Protein: CASTSGTSNTGELFF. The full variable domain, with the rest looked up from reference TRBV5-4 and TRBJ2-2, is ETGVTQSPTHLIKTRGQQVTLRCSSQSGHNTVSWYQQALGQGPQFIFQYYREEENGRGNFPPRFSGLQFPNYSSELNVNALELDDSALYLCASTSGTSNTGELFFGEGSRLTVL.

This clone was found once. The CDR3 DNA reads as TGTGCCAGCAGGGCCGGACAGGGACTCACTGAAGCTTTCTTT. It translates to CASRAGQGLTEAFF. The chain couples TRBV6-5 to TRBJ1-1, with 8 bases that match TRBD1. Germline CDR1 reads MNHEY; CDR2 reads SVGAGI. The CDR3 is 14 amino acids. V gave up 6 bases and J gave up 4 bases; unmatched junction bases: 7.

The chain recombines TRBV9 with TRBJ1-2, with D possibly matching TRBD1 (6 bases). There are 17 residues in the CDR3. Trimming shortened V by 2 bases and J by 4 bases, and 21 bases separated the two germline ends. Germline V gene lookup returns CDR1 SGDLS and CDR2 YYNGEE. CDR3 nucleotide sequence: TGTGCCAGCAGCGTTAGTCCCCACTCGACAGGCCTCTATGGCTACACCTTC. Translating gives CASSVSPHSTGLYGYTF.

The J gene is TRBJ1-1, the V gene TRBV2; 8 bases are a match to TRBD1. Germline V CDR1 and CDR2: SNHLY, FYNNEI. Unmatched junction bases numbered 10, after V lost 6 bases and J lost 4 bases. The CDR3 extends over 15 amino acids. The CDR3 spells CASRESQGAATEAFF. DNA of the CDR3: TGTGCCAGCAGAGAATCCCAGGGGGCCGCCACTGAAGCTTTCTTT.

The rearrangement uses TRBV4-2 and TRBJ2-2, with 12 bases identical to TRBD1. V lost 4 bases to trimming and J lost 4 bases; unmatched junction nucleotides: 4. Germline values: CDR1 LGHNA, CDR2 YNFKEQ. The CDR3 spans 16 residues. The CDR3 reads CASSRGTGGPTGELFF. The CDR3 bases are TGTGCCAGCAGCCGAGGGACAGGGGGCCCCACCGGGGAGCTGTTTTTT.

The rearrangement links TRBV5-6 to TRBJ2-7; 9 nucleotides match TRBD1. The length of the CDR3 is 14 residues. V trimming: 2 bases; J trimming: 2 bases; junction bases outside the gene matches: 2. The germline V gene has CDR1 SGHDT and CDR2 YYEEEE. The chain's CDR3 is CASSFGTGPYEQYF. In nucleotides, the CDR3 is TGTGCCAGCAGCTTTGGGACAGGGCCCTACGAGCAGTACTTC.

The rearrangement links TRBV15 to TRBJ1-1, with D possibly TRBD1 on 5 matching bases. The germline V gene has CDR1 LNHNV and CDR2 YYDKDF (reference sequence). This CDR3 is 12 amino acids long. V shed 5 bases and J shed 5 bases, with 9 bases lying between them. The CDR3 DNA reads as TGTGCCACCAGCTGGGGGGGGACTGAAGCTTTCTTT. Protein product: CATSWGGTEAFF.

The chain recombines TRBV3-1 (or the pseudogene TRBV3-2) with TRBJ2-7, with TRBD1 as a possible D gene (5 bases). The CDR3 runs 15 residues. Germline V CDR1 and CDR2: LGHDT, YNNKEL (reference sequence). V was trimmed by 0 bases and J by 3 bases, leaving 12 bases between them. In DNA form, the CDR3 reads TGTGCCAGCAGCCAAGACGACAGTGCGATCTACGAGCAGTACTTC. Translating it yields CASSQDDSAIYEQYF.